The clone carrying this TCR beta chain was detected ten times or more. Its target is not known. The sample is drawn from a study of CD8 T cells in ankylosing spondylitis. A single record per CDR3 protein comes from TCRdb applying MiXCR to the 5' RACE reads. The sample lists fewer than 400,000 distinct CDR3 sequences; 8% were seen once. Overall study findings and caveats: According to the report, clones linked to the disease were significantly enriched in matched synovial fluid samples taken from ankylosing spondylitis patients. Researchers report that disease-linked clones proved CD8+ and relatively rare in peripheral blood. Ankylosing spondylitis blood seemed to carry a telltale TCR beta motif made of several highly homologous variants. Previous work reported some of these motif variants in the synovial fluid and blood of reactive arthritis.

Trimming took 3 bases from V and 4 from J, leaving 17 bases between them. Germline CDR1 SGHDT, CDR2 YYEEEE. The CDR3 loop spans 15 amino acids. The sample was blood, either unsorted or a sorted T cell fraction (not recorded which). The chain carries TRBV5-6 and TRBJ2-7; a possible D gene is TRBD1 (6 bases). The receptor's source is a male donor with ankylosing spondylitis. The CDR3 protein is CASSSFPGHTYEQYF. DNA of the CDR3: TGTGCCAGCAGCTCGTTCCCGGGACACACGTACGAGCAGTACTTC.